This TCR beta chain was observed in a study of shared clonotypes between healthy human individuals. Only in-frame clones appear in the TCRdb table, and some are missing; sequencing was by immunoSEQ multiplex PCR. The table lists hundreds of thousands of clones, less than 80% of them singletons. The ends were cut back, 1 base at V and 3 bases at J, with 9 bases in the middle. Looked up from germline, CDR1 is MGHRA and CDR2 is YSYEKL. There are 15 residues in the CDR3. The V gene is TRBV4-1, the J gene TRBJ1-4; no reliable D call. Sequences were obtained from memory CD4+ T cells sorted from blood. Subset specified: CD45RA-negative fraction. The source is a woman in her thirties in good health. Here the CDR3 reads CASSQVEGSNEKLFF. DNA for the CDR3: TGCGCCAGCAGCCAAGTGGAGGGTTCTAATGAAAAACTGTTTTTT.